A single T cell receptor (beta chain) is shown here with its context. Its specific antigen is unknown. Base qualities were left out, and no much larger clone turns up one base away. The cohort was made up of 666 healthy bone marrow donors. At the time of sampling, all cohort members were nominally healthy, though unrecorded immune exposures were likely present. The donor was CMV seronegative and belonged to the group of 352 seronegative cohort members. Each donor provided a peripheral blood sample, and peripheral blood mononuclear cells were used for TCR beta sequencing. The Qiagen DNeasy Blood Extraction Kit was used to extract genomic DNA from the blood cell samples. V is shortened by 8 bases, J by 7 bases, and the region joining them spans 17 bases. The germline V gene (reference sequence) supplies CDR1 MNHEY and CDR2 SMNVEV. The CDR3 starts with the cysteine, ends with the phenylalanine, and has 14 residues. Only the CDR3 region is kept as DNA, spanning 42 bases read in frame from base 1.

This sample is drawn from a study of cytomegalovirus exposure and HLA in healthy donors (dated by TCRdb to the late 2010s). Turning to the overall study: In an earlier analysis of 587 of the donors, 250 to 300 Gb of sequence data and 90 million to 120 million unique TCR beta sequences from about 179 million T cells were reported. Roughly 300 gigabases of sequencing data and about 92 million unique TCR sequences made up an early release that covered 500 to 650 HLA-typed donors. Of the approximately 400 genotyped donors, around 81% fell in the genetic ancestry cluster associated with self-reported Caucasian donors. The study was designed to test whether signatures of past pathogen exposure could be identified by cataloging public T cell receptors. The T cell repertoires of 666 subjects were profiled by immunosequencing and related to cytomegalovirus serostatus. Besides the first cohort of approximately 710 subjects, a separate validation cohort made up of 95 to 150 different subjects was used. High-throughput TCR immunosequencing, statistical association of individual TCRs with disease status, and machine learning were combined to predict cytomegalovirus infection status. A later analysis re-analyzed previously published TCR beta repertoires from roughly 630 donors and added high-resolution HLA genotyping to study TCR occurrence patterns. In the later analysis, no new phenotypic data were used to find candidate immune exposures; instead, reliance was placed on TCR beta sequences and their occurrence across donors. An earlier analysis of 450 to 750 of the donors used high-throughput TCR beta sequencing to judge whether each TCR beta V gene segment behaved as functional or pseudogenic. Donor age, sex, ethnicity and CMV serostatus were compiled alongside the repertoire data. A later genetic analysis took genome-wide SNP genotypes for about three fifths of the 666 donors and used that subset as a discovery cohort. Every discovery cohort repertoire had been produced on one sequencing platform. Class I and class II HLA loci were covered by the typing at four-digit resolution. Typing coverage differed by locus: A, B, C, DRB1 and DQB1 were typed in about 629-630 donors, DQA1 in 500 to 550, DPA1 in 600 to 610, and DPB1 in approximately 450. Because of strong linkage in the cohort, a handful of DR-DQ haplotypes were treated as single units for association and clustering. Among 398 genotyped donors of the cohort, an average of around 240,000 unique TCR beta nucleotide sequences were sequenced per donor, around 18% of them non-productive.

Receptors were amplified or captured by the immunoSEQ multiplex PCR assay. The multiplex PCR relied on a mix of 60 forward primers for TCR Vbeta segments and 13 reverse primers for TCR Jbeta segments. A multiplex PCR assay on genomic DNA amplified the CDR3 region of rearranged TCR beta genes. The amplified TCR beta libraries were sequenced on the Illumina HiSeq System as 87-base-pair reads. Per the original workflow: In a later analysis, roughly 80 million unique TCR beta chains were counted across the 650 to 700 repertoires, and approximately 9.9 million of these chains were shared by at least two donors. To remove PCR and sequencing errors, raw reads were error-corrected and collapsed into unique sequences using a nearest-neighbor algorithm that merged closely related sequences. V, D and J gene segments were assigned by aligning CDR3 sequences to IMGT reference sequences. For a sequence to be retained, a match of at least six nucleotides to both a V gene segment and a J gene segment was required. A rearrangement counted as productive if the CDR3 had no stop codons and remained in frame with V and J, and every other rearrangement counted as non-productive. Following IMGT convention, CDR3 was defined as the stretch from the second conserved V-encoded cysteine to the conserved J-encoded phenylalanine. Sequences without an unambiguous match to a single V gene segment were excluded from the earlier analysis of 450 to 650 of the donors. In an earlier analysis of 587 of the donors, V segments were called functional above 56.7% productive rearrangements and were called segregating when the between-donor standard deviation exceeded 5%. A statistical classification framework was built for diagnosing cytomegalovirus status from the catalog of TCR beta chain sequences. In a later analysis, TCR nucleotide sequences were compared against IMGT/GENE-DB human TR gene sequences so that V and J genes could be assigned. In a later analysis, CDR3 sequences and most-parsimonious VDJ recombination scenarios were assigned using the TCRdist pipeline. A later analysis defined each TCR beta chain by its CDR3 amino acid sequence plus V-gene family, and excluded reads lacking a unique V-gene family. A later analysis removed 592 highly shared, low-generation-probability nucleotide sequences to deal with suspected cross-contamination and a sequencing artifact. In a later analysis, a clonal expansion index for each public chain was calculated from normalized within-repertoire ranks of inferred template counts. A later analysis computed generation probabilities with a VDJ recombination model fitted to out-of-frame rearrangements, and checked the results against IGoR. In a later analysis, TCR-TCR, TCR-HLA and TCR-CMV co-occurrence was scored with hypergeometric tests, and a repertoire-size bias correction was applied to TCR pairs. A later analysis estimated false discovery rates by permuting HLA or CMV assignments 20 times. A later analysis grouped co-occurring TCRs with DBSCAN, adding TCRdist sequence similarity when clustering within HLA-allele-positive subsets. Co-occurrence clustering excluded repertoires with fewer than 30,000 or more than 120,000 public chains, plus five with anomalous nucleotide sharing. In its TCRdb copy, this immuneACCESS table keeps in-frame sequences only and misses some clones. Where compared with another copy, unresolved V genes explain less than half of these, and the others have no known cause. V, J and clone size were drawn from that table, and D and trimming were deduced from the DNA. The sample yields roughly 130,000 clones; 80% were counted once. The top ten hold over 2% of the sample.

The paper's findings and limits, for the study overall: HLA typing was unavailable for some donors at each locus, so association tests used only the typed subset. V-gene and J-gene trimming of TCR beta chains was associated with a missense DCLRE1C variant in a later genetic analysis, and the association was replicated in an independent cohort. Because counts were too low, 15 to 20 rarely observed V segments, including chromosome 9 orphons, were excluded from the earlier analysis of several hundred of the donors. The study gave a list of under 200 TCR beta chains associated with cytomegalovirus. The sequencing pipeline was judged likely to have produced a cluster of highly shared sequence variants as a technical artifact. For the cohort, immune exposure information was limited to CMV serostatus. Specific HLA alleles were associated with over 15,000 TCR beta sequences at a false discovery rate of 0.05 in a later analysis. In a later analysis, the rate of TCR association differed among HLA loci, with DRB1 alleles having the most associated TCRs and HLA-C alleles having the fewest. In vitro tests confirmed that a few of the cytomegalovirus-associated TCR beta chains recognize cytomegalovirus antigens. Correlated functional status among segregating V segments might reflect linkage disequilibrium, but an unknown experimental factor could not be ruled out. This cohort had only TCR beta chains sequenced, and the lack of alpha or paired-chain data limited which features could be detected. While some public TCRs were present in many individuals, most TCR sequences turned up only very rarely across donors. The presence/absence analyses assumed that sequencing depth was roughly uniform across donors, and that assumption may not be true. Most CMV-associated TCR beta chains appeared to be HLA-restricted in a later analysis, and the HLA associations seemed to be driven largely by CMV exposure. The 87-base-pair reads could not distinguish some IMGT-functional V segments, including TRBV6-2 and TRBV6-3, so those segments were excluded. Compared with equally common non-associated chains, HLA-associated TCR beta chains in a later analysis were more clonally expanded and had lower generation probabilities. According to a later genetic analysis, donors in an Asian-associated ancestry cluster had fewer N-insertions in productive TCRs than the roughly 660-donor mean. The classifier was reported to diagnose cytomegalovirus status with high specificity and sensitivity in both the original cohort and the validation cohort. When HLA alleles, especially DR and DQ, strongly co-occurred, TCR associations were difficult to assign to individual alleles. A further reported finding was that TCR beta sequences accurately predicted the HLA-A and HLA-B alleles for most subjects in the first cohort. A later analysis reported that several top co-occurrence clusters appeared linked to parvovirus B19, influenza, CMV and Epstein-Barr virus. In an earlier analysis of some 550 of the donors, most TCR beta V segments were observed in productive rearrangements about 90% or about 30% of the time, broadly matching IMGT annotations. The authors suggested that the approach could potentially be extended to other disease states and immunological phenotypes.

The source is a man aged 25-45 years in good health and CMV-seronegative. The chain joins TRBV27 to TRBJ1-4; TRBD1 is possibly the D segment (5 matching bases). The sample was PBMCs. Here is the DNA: TGTGCCAGCTCCCCAGTGGGGGGGGGTGAAAAACTGTTTTTT. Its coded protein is CASSPVGGGEKLFF.